Listed below are T cell receptor beta chains from one sample, sequenced in a study of low-dose radiotherapy and immunotherapy resistance in tumors. TCRdb recomputed calls from the reads with MiXCR, one row per CDR3 protein. Of nearly 60,000 distinct CDR3 sequences listed, about 23% are singletons. The sequencing used PBMCs, collected after low-dose radiotherapy plus immunotherapy. The source is a male donor with prostate cancer. Each CDR3 is given with its conserved first and last residue. D genes are given only for firm matches. Size is omitted from some rows. Given values are once, few, many or a class for expanded clones.

j_gene	len	abundance	v_gene	d_gene	CDR3nt	CDR3aa
TRBJ1-5	16	many	TRBV6-6	NA	TGTGCCAGCAGTGAAGCGGAGGGAACAGGTCCTCAGCCCCAGCATTTT	CASSEAEGTGPQPQHF
TRBJ2-1	15	many	TRBV18	NA	TGTGCCAGCTCACCATATCCAGGGCTCTACAATGAGCAGTTCTTC	CASSPYPGLYNEQFF
TRBJ2-1	15	many	TRBV5-1	TRBD2	TGCGCCAGCAGCTTGGCGGCTAGCGGAGTCAATGAGCAGTTCTTC	CASSLAASGVNEQFF
TRBJ2-7	15	NA	TRBV27	NA	TGTGCCAGCAGTTTAGTCCAGACAATACCGGGCGAGCAGTACTTC	CASSLVQTIPGEQYF
TRBJ2-2	17	many	TRBV5-1	TRBD2	TGCGCCAGCAGCTTGTTGGCGGGAGGGCCTAACACCGGGGAGCTGTTTTTT	CASSLLAGGPNTGELFF
TRBJ2-1	14	many	TRBV5-1	NA	TGCGCCAGCAGCTTCCCGGCCCGTTACAATGAGCAGTTCTTC	CASSFPARYNEQFF
TRBJ1-5	15	NA	TRBV5-1	NA	TGCGCCAGCAGTTCCGGGACGGAAATTAATCAGCCCCAGCATTTT	CASSSGTEINQPQHF
TRBJ2-3	18	many	TRBV29-1	TRBD2	TGCAGCGTTTTGGCTAGCGGAGAATGCGACTCTAGCACAGATACGCAGTATTTT	CSVLASGECDSSTDTQYF
TRBJ2-5	12	many	TRBV29-1	NA	TGCAGCGTTGAATTAGGTCAAGAGACCCAGTACTTC	CSVELGQETQYF
TRBJ1-1	13	many	TRBV29-1	NA	TGCAGCGTTGTTCGGATATCCGAAACTGAAGCTTTCTTT	CSVVRISETEAFF
TRBJ2-7	14	many	TRBV5-5	NA	TGTGCCAGCAGCTTACGGGACCACTCCTACGAGCAGTACTTC	CASSLRDHSYEQYF
TRBJ2-7	12	many	TRBV30	NA	TGTGCCTGGAGTTTGACAGGGGAGGGGCAGTACTTC	CAWSLTGEGQYF
TRBJ1-2	14	many	TRBV4-3	NA	TGCGCCAGCAGCCAAGCGGCAGGGAACTATGGCTACACCTTC	CASSQAAGNYGYTF
TRBJ1-2	13	once	TRBV3-1	NA	TGTGCCAGCAGCCAAGTCGGAAACTATGGCTACACCTTC	CASSQVGNYGYTF
TRBJ2-3	14	many	TRBV5-1	NA	TGCGCCAGCAGCCGAGATCAGGGCACAGATACGCAGTATTTT	CASSRDQGTDTQYF
TRBJ2-7	15	many	TRBV10-3	NA	TGTGCCATCAGTGAAGGCGGGACAAGGGCCTACGAGCAGTACTTC	CAISEGGTRAYEQYF
TRBJ2-7	15	NA	TRBV7-4	NA	TGTGCCAGCAGCCGAGGGGGGGGCGCGGAGGGCGAGCAGTACTTC	CASSRGGGAEGEQYF
TRBJ2-1	16	many	TRBV4-2	TRBD2	TGTGCCAGCAGCCAAGAGGCCAGCGGGATGGTCAATGAGCAGTTCTTC	CASSQEASGMVNEQFF
TRBJ1-3	14	NA	TRBV20-1	NA	TGCAGTGCTGGAGCCTATCCCACTGGAAACACCATATATTTT	CSAGAYPTGNTIYF
TRBJ2-1	17	many	TRBV19	NA	TGTGCCAGCAAAAATATACTCCAGGGTACGTCCTACAATGAGCAGTTCTTC	CASKNILQGTSYNEQFF
TRBJ1-1	15	many	TRBV15	NA	TGTGCCACCAGGAAGGACGGATACTTGAACACTGAAGCTTTCTTT	CATRKDGYLNTEAFF
TRBJ1-5	16	many	TRBV28	NA	TGTGCCAGCCCTCCCGGGGGGCCCGGGGCTATTCAGCCCCAGCATTTT	CASPPGGPGAIQPQHF
TRBJ2-1	16	many	TRBV19	NA	TGTGCCAGTAGTATACAGGGTCCCAGCTCCTACAATGAGCAGTTCTTC	CASSIQGPSSYNEQFF
TRBJ1-2	15	many	TRBV28	TRBD1	TGTGCCAGCAGTTTACTGGGGACAGGGGTCCTTGGCTACACCTTC	CASSLLGTGVLGYTF